This T cell receptor (beta chain) derives from a study of blood T cells in healthy people across ages. For the second PCR, which ran for about 7 to 11 cycles, a sample-barcoded 5' primer and a J-beta primer mix were used. TCRdb used MiXCR to reprocess the 5' RACE reads, holding one entry per CDR3 protein. The data hold around 1,900,000 distinct CDR3 sequences, with 39% observed a single time. The CDR3 covers 14 residues. Germline CDR1 SGHTA, CDR2 FQGNSA. V dropped 0 bases and J dropped 8 bases, with 8 bases sitting between them. The TCR originated in a human donor in good health. The source material was blood. V usage is TRBV7-2 and J usage is TRBJ1-6; D gene unclear. The CDR3 loop is CASSLAPMDSPLHF. CDR3 nucleotides: TGTGCCAGCAGCTTAGCTCCCATGGATTCACCCCTCCACTTT.